This T cell receptor beta chain was recovered during a study of blood T cell repertoires in COVID-19. Study as a whole: Samples came from the United States, Italy and Spain, spanning acute and convalescent COVID-19.

Trimming pared 6 bases from V and 7 bases from J, leaving 13 bases between. This CDR3 comprises 14 residues. CDR1 and CDR2 (germline): MNHEY, SVGAGI. This table comes from immunoSEQ multiplex PCR, and its TCRdb copy is limited to in-frame clones, with some not included. The sample contains about 180,000 clones, about 80% of which appear only once. The sequenced material came from peripheral blood. The receptor comes from a human donor in a cohort sampled during active COVID-19. V usage is TRBV6-5 and J usage is TRBJ1-6; D is perhaps TRBD1 (6 bases). For the CDR3, the DNA is TGTGCCAGCAGCGCCAGGACAGTAAATTCACCCCTCCACTTT. Its protein product is CASSARTVNSPLHF.